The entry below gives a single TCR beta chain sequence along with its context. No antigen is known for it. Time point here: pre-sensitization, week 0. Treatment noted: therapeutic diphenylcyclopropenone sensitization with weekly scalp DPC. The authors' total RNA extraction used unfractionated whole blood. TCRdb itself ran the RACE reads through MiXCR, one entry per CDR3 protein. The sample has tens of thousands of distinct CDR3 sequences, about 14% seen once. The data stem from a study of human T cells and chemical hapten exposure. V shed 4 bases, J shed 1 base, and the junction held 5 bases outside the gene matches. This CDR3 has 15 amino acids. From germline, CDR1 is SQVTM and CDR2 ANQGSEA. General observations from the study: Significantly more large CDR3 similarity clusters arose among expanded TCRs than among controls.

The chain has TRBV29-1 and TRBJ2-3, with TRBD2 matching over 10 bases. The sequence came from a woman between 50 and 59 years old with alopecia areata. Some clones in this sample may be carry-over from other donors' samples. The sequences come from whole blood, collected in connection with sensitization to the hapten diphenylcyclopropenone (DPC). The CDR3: CSVGRLAGGTDTQYF. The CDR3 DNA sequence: TGCAGCGTTGGTCGGCTAGCGGGAGGCACAGATACGCAGTATTTT.